A selection of T cell receptor beta chains follows, all from one sample in a study of T cell responses to AZD1222 COVID-19 vaccine. Sequencing was performed with immunoSEQ multiplex PCR; in TCRdb, only in-frame clones are kept and a portion is missing. The sample lists some 120,000 clones, roughly 85% occurring once. This specimen was peripheral blood, taken on day 0 of MenACWY control vaccination. Receptor source: an adult in good health. Both conserved end residues are part of each CDR3. Fields, in order: V gene, clone size, J gene, D gene, CDR3 protein, CDR3 DNA. D genes are given only for firm matches. A clone size is listed for some rows: how often the clone was seen (once, few, many), or a class if it is expanded.

TRBV6-5	.	TRBJ1-2	.	CASSSDTSGYTF	TGTGCCAGCAGTTCCGATACATCTGGCTACACCTTC
TRBV25-1	.	TRBJ1-5	TRBD1	CASSAGGQGAGQPQHF	TGTGCCAGCAGTGCCGGGGGACAGGGGGCCGGGCAGCCCCAGCATTTT
TRBV11-1	.	TRBJ2-5	.	CASSSYADRQETQYF	TGTGCCAGCAGCTCCTACGCCGACAGACAAGAGACCCAGTACTTC
TRBV9	.	TRBJ1-2	TRBD1	CASKTGLYGYTF	TGTGCCAGCAAGACAGGGCTCTATGGCTACACCTTC
TRBV2	.	TRBJ1-5	.	CASSDRVFQPQHF	TGTGCCAGCAGTGACAGGGTCTTTCAGCCCCAGCATTTT
TRBV2	once	TRBJ1-1	TRBD1	CASSPDRGGNTEAFF	TGTGCCAGCAGTCCCGACAGGGGGGGGAACACTGAAGCTTTCTTT
TRBV7-9	.	TRBJ2-1	.	CASSLQGNEQFF	TGTGCCAGCAGCTTACAAGGCAATGAGCAGTTCTTC
TRBV4-2	.	TRBJ2-7	TRBD1	CASSHLDRTYEQYF	TGTGCCAGCAGCCACCTGGACAGGACCTACGAGCAGTACTTC
TRBV11-2	.	TRBJ1-2	TRBD1	CASSRDRNTNYGYTF	TGTGCCAGCAGCCGGGACAGGAACACTAACTATGGCTACACCTTC
TRBV19	.	TRBJ1-1	.	CASRELNTEAFF	TGTGCCAGCCGGGAATTGAACACTGAAGCTTTCTTT
TRBV21-1	.	TRBJ2-5	.	CASSLRGPLAGGQETQYF	TGTGCCAGCAGCCTCCGGGGGCCGCTAGCGGGGGGCCAAGAGACCCAGTACTTC
TRBV19	.	TRBJ1-2	TRBD1	CASTPRGRLYGYTF	TGTGCCAGTACTCCCAGGGGGCGGTTATATGGCTACACCTTC
TRBV27	.	TRBJ2-7	.	CASSPHRRAAGVRDEQYF	TGTGCCAGCAGCCCACATCGTAGGGCGGCAGGGGTTCGGGACGAGCAGTACTTC
TRBV9	medium-sized	TRBJ2-5	.	CASSGGILAQETQYF	TGTGCCAGCAGCGGGGGGATACTAGCCCAAGAGACCCAGTACTTC
TRBV19	.	TRBJ2-7	TRBD2	CASSISGLAGTYEQYF	TGTGCCAGTAGTATTTCGGGACTAGCGGGGACCTACGAGCAGTACTTC
TRBV10-2	.	TRBJ1-3	.	CASSESMGSGNTIYF	TGCGCCAGCAGTGAGTCTATGGGGTCTGGAAACACCATATATTTT
TRBV28	.	TRBJ1-1	.	CASSFTGMNTEAFF	TGTGCCAGCAGTTTTACAGGCATGAACACTGAAGCTTTCTTT
TRBV27	.	TRBJ1-5	.	CASSFVGGYGNQPQHF	TGTGCCAGCAGTTTTGTCGGAGGTTATGGCAATCAGCCCCAGCATTTT
TRBV19	once	TRBJ2-7	.	CASSPGTYYEQYF	TGTGCCAGTAGTCCCGGGACTTACTACGAGCAGTACTTC
TRBV28	.	TRBJ1-2	.	CASSFRSPGFSWANYGYTF	TGTGCCAGCAGTTTTCGATCCCCAGGGTTTAGTTGGGCTAACTATGGCTACACCTTC
TRBV15	.	TRBJ2-3	TRBD2	CAPGLAGSCADTQYF	TGTGCCCCTGGACTAGCGGGGTCGTGTGCAGATACGCAGTATTTT
TRBV7-2	.	TRBJ1-4	TRBD1	CASSLRQGAREKLFF	TGTGCCAGCAGCTTACGTCAGGGGGCGCGAGAAAAACTGTTTTTT
TRBV20-1	.	TRBJ2-2	.	CSASNSGAGTGELFF	TGCAGTGCTAGTAATTCCGGGGCCGGTACCGGGGAGCTGTTTTTT
TRBV7-2	.	TRBJ2-4	.	CASSLVRVAKNIQYF	TGTGCCAGCAGCTTAGTTAGGGTAGCCAAAAACATTCAGTACTTC
TRBV11-1	.	TRBJ1-1	.	CASSYGLGGAFF	TGTGCCAGCAGCTATGGACTCGGGGGAGCTTTCTTT
TRBV23-1	.	TRBJ1-2	.	CASSHPAREGGIGYTF	TGCGCCAGCAGTCACCCCGCAAGGGAGGGCGGAATAGGCTACACCTTC
TRBV29-1	.	TRBJ1-1	TRBD1	CSVVTTGVLVTEAFF	TGCAGCGTTGTTACGACAGGGGTCCTCGTCACTGAAGCTTTCTTT
TRBV10-3	.	TRBJ2-7	.	CAISDSKTQNYEQYF	TGTGCCATCAGTGATTCCAAGACTCAAAACTACGAGCAGTACTTC
TRBV2	.	TRBJ1-2	.	CASSEGVLGGYGYTF	TGTGCCAGCAGTGAGGGTGTGTTGGGCGGCTATGGCTACACCTTC
TRBV21-1	.	TRBJ1-5	.	CASSRLKHSNQPQHF	TGTGCCAGCAGCAGGTTAAAGCATAGCAATCAGCCCCAGCATTTT
TRBV19	once	TRBJ2-7	.	CASSQRGTFYEQYF	TGTGCCAGTAGCCAAAGGGGTACCTTCTACGAGCAGTACTTC
TRBV7-9	.	TRBJ2-3	TRBD2	CASRRGGRPRTDTQYF	TGTGCCAGCAGACGGGGGGGCCGGCCGCGCACAGATACGCAGTATTTT
TRBV10-2	.	TRBJ2-7	TRBD1	CASSESRGWTGYEQYF	TGCGCCAGCAGTGAGTCAAGGGGTTGGACAGGGTACGAGCAGTACTTC
TRBV10-1	.	TRBJ2-5	.	CASPPGETQYF	TGCGCCAGTCCCCCGGGGGAGACCCAGTACTTC
TRBV29-1	.	TRBJ2-1	.	CSVQGMRNEQFF	TGCAGCGTCCAGGGGATGCGGAATGAGCAGTTCTTC
TRBV21-1	.	TRBJ1-1	.	CASSKEGQGLNTEAFF	TGTGCCAGCAGCAAAGAAGGGCAGGGCCTGAACACTGAAGCTTTCTTT
TRBV2	.	TRBJ1-2	.	CASSGQQTGYTF	TGTGCCAGCAGTGGACAGCAGACTGGCTACACCTTC
TRBV7-9	few	TRBJ1-2	.	CASSRNGVADSGYTF	TGTGCCAGCAGCCGAAACGGGGTGGCTGACTCTGGCTACACCTTC
TRBV6-1	.	TRBJ1-2	.	CASSEDSFYGYTF	TGTGCCAGCAGCGAAGACAGCTTCTATGGCTACACCTTC
TRBV19	once	TRBJ2-3	TRBD1	CASTPGQGIDTQYF	TGTGCCAGTACCCCCGGACAGGGGATAGATACGCAGTATTTT
TRBV11-2	.	TRBJ2-7	.	CASSLVSYEQYF	TGTGCCAGCAGCTTAGTCTCCTACGAGCAGTACTTC
TRBV7-2	.	TRBJ2-7	.	CASSLVYEQYF	TGTGCCAGCAGCCTCGTCTACGAGCAGTACTTC
TRBV20-1	few	TRBJ1-6	.	CSARVGSPLHF	TGCAGTGCTAGAGTTGGGTCACCCCTCCACTTT
TRBV2	few	TRBJ2-7	.	CASSEADERRPPGPYEQYF	TGTGCCAGCAGTGAAGCTGACGAGCGGCGGCCCCCGGGGCCCTACGAGCAGTACTTC
TRBV19	.	TRBJ1-3	.	CASSIETESAGNTIYF	TGTGCCAGTAGTATAGAGACAGAAAGCGCTGGAAACACCATATATTTT
TRBV5-5	.	TRBJ1-2	.	CASSLEQSYGYTF	TGTGCCAGCAGCTTGGAACAGTCCTATGGCTACACCTTC
TRBV20-1	.	TRBJ1-1	.	CSASGPREAFF	TGCAGTGCTAGCGGACCTCGTGAAGCTTTCTTT
TRBV9	.	TRBJ2-3	TRBD2	CASAHPLAGGTDTQYF	TGTGCCAGCGCCCATCCTCTAGCGGGGGGCACAGATACGCAGTATTTT
TRBV7-2	few	TRBJ1-1	.	CASSPPGALNTEAFF	TGTGCCAGCAGCCCGCCGGGGGCGTTGAACACTGAGGCTTTCTTT
TRBV10-2	few	TRBJ1-1	TRBD1	CASSPGTGYTEAFF	TGCGCCAGCAGTCCCGGGACAGGGTACACTGAAGCTTTCTTT
TRBV7-2	.	TRBJ1-6	TRBD1	CASSGRQGAPLHF	TGTGCCAGCAGCGGAAGACAGGGGGCCCCCCTCCACTTT
TRBV9	.	TRBJ2-3	.	CASSVATRDTQYF	TGTGCCAGCAGCGTAGCTACGAGGGATACGCAGTATTTT
TRBV5-1	.	TRBJ2-7	.	CASSLLDAGYEQYF	TGCGCCAGCAGCTTGTTGGACGCTGGCTACGAGCAGTACTTC